This TCR beta chain was found in a study of OX40 agonist ivuxolimab in advanced cancers. Study-wide background: The dose-escalation cohort was about 80% male, with a mean age of around 60 years, ranging about 20 to 79. Whole-study findings and limits: At doses 0.1 to 3.0 mg/kg, CD4+ and CD8+ clones expanded. Among T cells, CD8+ cells averaged more expanded clones than CD4+ cells. In the 0.1-3.0 mg/kg groups, partial responders showed among the lowest expansion.

TCRdb's table, derived via immunoSEQ multiplex PCR, lists solely in-frame clones and lacks some. The data hold under 30,000 clones, with roughly 84% observed a single time. Concerning this clone: Its matching antigen is unknown.

This sequence originates from an adult with an advanced solid tumor such as melanoma, head and neck, liver or kidney cancer. The input for sequencing was CD4+ or CD8+ T cells sorted from blood, taken in a trial of the OX40 agonist ivuxolimab.

DNA for the CDR3: TGTGCCAGCAGTCAAATGGGACCCTACGAGCAGTACTTC. Its protein product is CASSQMGPYEQYF. The chain employs TRBV6-5 and TRBJ2-7; possibly TRBD1 or TRBD2 for D (5 bases each). The V end was cut by 5 bases, the J end by 2 bases, with 10 bases between. The CDR3 has 13 residues. Germline V gene sequence: CDR1 MNHEY, CDR2 SVGAGI.